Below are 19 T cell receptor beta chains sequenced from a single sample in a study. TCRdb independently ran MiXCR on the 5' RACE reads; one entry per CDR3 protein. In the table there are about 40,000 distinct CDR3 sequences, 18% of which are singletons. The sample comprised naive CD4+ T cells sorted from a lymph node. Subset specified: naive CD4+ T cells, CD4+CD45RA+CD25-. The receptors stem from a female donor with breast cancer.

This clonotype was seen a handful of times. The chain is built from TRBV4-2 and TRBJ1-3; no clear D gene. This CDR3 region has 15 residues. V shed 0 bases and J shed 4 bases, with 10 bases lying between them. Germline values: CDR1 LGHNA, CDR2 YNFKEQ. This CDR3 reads CASSQEVRSGNTIYF. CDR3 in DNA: TGTGCCAGCAGCCAAGAGGTCAGGTCAGGAAACACCATATATTTT.

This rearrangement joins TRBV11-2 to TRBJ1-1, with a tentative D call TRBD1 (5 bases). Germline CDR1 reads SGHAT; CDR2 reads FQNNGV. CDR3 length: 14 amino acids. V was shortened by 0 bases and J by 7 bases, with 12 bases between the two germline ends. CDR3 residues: CASSLEGSRGEAFF. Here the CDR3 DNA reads TGTGCCAGCAGCTTAGAGGGGTCGAGGGGTGAAGCTTTCTTT.

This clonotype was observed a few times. CDR3: CASSLGQLYGYTF. The CDR3 nucleotides read TGTGCCAGCAGCTTGGGCCAGCTTTATGGCTACACCTTC. The genes are TRBV7-2 and TRBJ1-2; D call uncertain. Between the trimmed V and J ends, which lost 3 bases and 5 bases, there was a span of 10 bases. Germline loops: CDR1 SGHTA, CDR2 FQGNSA. The CDR3 contains 13 residues.

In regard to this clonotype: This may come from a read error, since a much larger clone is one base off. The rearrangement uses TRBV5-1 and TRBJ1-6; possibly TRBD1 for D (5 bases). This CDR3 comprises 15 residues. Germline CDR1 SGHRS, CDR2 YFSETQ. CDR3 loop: CARSLGQWDNSPLHF. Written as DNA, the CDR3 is TGCGCCCGCAGCTTGGGGCAGTGGGATAATTCACCCCTCCACTTT. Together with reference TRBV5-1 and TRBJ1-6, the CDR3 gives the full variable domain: KAGVTQTPRYLIKTRGQQVTLSCSPISGHRSVSWYQQTPGQGLQFLFEYFSETQRNKGNFPGRFSGRQFSNSRSEMNVSTLELGDSALYLCARSLGQWDNSPLHFGNGTRLTVT.

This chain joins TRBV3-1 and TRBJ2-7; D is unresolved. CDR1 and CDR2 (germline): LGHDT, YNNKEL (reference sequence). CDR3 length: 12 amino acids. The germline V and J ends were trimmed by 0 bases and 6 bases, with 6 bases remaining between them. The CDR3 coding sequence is TGTGCCAGCAGCCAAGAGTTCCGCGAGCAGTACTTC. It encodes CASSQEFREQYF.

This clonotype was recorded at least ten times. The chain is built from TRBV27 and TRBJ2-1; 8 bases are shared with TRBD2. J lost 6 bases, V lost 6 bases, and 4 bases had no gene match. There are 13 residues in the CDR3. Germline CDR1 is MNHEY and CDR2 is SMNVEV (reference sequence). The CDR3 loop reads CASRELAANEQFF. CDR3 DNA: TGTGCCAGCAGAGAACTAGCGGCCAATGAGCAGTTCTTC.

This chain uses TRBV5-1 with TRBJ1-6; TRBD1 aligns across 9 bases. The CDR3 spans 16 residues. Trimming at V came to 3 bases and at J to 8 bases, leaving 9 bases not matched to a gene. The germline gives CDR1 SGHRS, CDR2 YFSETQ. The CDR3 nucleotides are TGCGCCAGCAGCTCCACCTTTGACAGGGGGGATTCACCCCTCCACTTT. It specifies CASSSTFDRGDSPLHF.

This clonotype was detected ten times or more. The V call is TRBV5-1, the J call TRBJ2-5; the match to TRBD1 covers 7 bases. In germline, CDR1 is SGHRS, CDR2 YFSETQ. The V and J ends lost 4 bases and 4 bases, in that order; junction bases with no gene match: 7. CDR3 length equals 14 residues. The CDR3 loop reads CASSEQGSLETQYF. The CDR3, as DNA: TGCGCCAGCAGCGAACAGGGGAGCCTAGAGACCCAGTACTTC.

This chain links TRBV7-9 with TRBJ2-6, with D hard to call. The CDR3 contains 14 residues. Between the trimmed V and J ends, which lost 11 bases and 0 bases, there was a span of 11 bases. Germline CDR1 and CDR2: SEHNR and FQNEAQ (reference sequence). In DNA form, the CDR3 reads TGTGCCCCCGGTGGGGTCTCTGGGGCCAACGTCCTGACTTTC. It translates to CAPGGVSGANVLTF. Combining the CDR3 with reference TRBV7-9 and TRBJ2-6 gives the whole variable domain DTGVSQNPRHKITKRGQNVTFRCDPISEHNRLYWYRQTLGQGPEFLTYFQNEAQLEKSRLLSDRFSAERPKGSFSTLEIQRTEQGDSAMYLCAPGGVSGANVLTFGAGSRLTVL.

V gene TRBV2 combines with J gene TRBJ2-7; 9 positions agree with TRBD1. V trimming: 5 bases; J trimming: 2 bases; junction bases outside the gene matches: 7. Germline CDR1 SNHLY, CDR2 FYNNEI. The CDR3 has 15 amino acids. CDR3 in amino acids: CASSSDRGGPYEQYF. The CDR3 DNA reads TGTGCCAGCAGTTCCGACAGGGGGGGACCCTACGAGCAGTACTTC.

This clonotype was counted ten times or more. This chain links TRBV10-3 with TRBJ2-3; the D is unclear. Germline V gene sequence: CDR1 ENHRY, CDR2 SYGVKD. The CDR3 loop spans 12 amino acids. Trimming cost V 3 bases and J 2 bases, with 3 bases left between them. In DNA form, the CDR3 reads TGTGCCATCAGTGACTCCACAGATACGCAGTATTTT. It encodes CAISDSTDTQYF.

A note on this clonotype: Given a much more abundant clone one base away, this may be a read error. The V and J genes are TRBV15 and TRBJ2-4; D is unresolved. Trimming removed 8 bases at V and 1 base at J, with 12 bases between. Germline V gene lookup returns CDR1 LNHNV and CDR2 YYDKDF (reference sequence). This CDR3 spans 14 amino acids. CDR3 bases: TGTGCCACCGGAGCCAGGTTCGCCAAAAACATTCAGTACTTC. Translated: CATGARFAKNIQYF.

The CDR3 region is CATSAGYEQYF. CDR3 coding DNA: TGTGCCACCAGTGCAGGGTACGAGCAGTACTTC. The chain is built from TRBV24-1 and TRBJ2-7; possible D gene TRBD1, 5 bases. Germline CDR1 is KGHDR and CDR2 is SFDVKD. This CDR3 is built from 11 residues. V lost 5 bases and J lost 4, with 5 bases in between.

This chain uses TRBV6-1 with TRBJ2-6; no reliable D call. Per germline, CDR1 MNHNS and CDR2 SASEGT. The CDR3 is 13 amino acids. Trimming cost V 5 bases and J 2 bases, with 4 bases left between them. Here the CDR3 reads CASSSTGANVLTF. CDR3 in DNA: TGTGCCAGCAGTTCCACTGGGGCCAACGTCCTGACTTTC.

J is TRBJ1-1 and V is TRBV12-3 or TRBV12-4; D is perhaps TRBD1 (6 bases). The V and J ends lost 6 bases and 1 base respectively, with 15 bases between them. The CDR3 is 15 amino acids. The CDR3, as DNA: TGTGCCAGCAGACGCGCCGGGACAAGGAACACTGAAGCTTTCTTT. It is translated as CASRRAGTRNTEAFF.

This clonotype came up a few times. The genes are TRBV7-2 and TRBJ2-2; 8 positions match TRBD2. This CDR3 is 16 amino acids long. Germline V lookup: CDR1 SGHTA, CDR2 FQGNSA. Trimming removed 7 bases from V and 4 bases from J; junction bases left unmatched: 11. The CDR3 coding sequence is TGTGCCAGCACCACCCCAGCGGGGGTCGTCACCGGGGAGCTGTTTTTT. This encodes CASTTPAGVVTGELFF.

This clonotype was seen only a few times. Here the CDR3 DNA reads TGTGCCAGCAGCATCCGGGACAGGAACATTCAGTACTTC. Translation: CASSIRDRNIQYF. The rearrangement uses TRBV5-6 and TRBJ2-4; 8 bases line up with TRBD1. This CDR3 region has 13 residues. V lost 4 bases, J lost 7 bases, and 4 bases stayed unmatched. Germline CDR1 and CDR2: SGHDT and YYEEEE.

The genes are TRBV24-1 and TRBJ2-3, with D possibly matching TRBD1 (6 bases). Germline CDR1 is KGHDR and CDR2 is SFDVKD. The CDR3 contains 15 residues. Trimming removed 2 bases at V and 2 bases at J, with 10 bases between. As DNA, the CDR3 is TGTGCCACCAGTGATTCCCGGACAGTCACAGATACGCAGTATTTT. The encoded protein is CATSDSRTVTDTQYF.

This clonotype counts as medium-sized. The chain's CDR3 is CASSQDLSQGSPLHF. For the CDR3, the DNA is TGTGCCAGCAGCCAAGATCTCTCCCAGGGGTCACCCCTCCACTTT. This rearrangement joins TRBV14 to TRBJ1-6; possible D gene TRBD1, 6 bases. Germline CDR1 SGHDN, CDR2 FVKESK. The CDR3 consists of 15 residues. V was clipped by 0 bases and J by 10 bases, with 13 bases between them.